A selection of T cell receptor beta chains follows, all from one sample in a study of blood T cell repertoires in COVID-19. Measured with immunoSEQ multiplex PCR; TCRdb has only the in-frame clones, and not every one. The sample contains around 480,000 clones, approximately 90% of which appear only once. The specimen was peripheral blood. The receptors derive from a woman between 50 and 59 years old with COVID-19, enrolled during active disease. The conserved cysteine and the conserved F or W are not part of the CDR3 here.

J gene: TRBJ1-5
V gene: TRBV19
CDR3 protein: ASSIRGYSNQPQH

J gene: TRBJ1-4
V gene: TRBV7-2
CDR3 protein: ASSLSGTVNEKLF

J gene: TRBJ1-2
V gene: TRBV12-3/TRBV12-4
CDR3 protein: ASSLGLFYGYT

J gene: TRBJ2-1
V gene: TRBV2
CDR3 protein: ASSVSAQVSYNEQF

J gene: TRBJ2-7
V gene: TRBV20-1
CDR3 protein: SARDYYEQY

J gene: TRBJ2-5
V gene: TRBV6-5
CDR3 protein: ASSYSIRQETQY

J gene: TRBJ1-1
V gene: TRBV6-5
CDR3 protein: ASSYLDRVPREAF

J gene: TRBJ2-3
V gene: TRBV11-3
CDR3 protein: ASSLGVAGDTQY

J gene: TRBJ1-1
V gene: TRBV5-1
CDR3 protein: ASSFRGGNTEAF

J gene: TRBJ1-1
V gene: TRBV6-5
CDR3 protein: ASSSWGQGNTEAF

J gene: TRBJ1-2
V gene: TRBV3-1/TRBV3-2
CDR3 protein: ASSQEGARSGYT

J gene: TRBJ1-2
V gene: TRBV5-4
CDR3 protein: ASSLGEGGYGYT

J gene: TRBJ2-5
V gene: TRBV6-6
CDR3 protein: ASRGRGGRETQY

J gene: TRBJ1-3
V gene: TRBV18
CDR3 protein: ASSPPQGPGNTIY

J gene: TRBJ2-1
V gene: TRBV19
CDR3 protein: ASSMRTSAHNEQF

J gene: TRBJ1-2
V gene: TRBV30
CDR3 protein: ARGQGAGGYT

J gene: TRBJ2-7
V gene: TRBV6-5
CDR3 protein: ASRALYEQY

J gene: TRBJ2-7
V gene: TRBV5-1
CDR3 protein: ASSLGQGSDEQY

J gene: TRBJ2-1
V gene: TRBV10-1
CDR3 protein: ASSADSSYNEQF

J gene: TRBJ1-1
V gene: TRBV5-1
CDR3 protein: ASSLLTGEAEAF

J gene: TRBJ1-2
V gene: TRBV6-1
CDR3 protein: ASSEDGKQGGYT

J gene: TRBJ1-1
V gene: TRBV6-5
CDR3 protein: ASGRGLSTEAF

J gene: TRBJ2-3
V gene: TRBV7-2
CDR3 protein: ASSFTSGLGDTQY

J gene: TRBJ1-4
V gene: TRBV9
CDR3 protein: ASSVEQGREKLF

J gene: TRBJ1-1
V gene: TRBV7-9
CDR3 protein: ASSFGPVLNTEAF

J gene: TRBJ1-1
V gene: TRBV6-5
CDR3 protein: ASRATGVGTEAF

J gene: TRBJ1-5
V gene: TRBV20-1
CDR3 protein: SAGGPPGQPQH

J gene: TRBJ1-5
V gene: TRBV7-2
CDR3 protein: ASSSQGVHSNQPQH

J gene: TRBJ1-2
V gene: TRBV6-5
CDR3 protein: ASSYSQQGNGYT

J gene: TRBJ1-2
V gene: TRBV28
CDR3 protein: ASSPPRGDYGYT

J gene: TRBJ2-7
V gene: TRBV6-1
CDR3 protein: ASSELGSGRALSYEQY

J gene: TRBJ2-7
V gene: TRBV19
CDR3 protein: ASSIGGVGNPYEQY

J gene: TRBJ2-3
V gene: TRBV7-4
CDR3 protein: ASSLAGRGTQY

J gene: TRBJ2-1
V gene: TRBV11-1
CDR3 protein: ASSLGLAGGNEQF

J gene: TRBJ1-2
V gene: TRBV20-1
CDR3 protein: SASRDYGYT

J gene: TRBJ2-7
V gene: TRBV6-5
CDR3 protein: ASSSYYEQY

J gene: TRBJ1-5
V gene: TRBV27
CDR3 protein: ASSLSDNRQPQH

J gene: TRBJ1-2
V gene: TRBV4-1
CDR3 protein: ASSPGHNYGYT

J gene: TRBJ2-5
V gene: TRBV5-1
CDR3 protein: ASSALGSGGASETQY

J gene: TRBJ2-1
V gene: TRBV12-3/TRBV12-4
CDR3 protein: ASGTGREQF

J gene: TRBJ1-1
V gene: TRBV6-6
CDR3 protein: ASSYRGEAF

J gene: TRBJ2-4
V gene: TRBV11-2
CDR3 protein: ASRRTGGALAKNIQY

J gene: TRBJ1-1
V gene: TRBV7-2
CDR3 protein: ASSLRGMPMNTEAF

J gene: TRBJ1-1
V gene: TRBV18
CDR3 protein: ASSTDSPFEAF

J gene: TRBJ1-2
V gene: TRBV7-2
CDR3 protein: ASSSGGTGYYGYT

J gene: TRBJ2-2
V gene: TRBV27
CDR3 protein: ASTALIQGNTGELF

J gene: TRBJ2-7
V gene: TRBV4-1
CDR3 protein: ASGPSQGYEQY

J gene: TRBJ2-1
V gene: TRBV5-6
CDR3 protein: ASSPLASRTYNEQF

J gene: TRBJ1-1
V gene: TRBV6-5
CDR3 protein: ASSPIRGPTEAF

J gene: TRBJ1-4
V gene: TRBV5-1
CDR3 protein: ASSSGEKAEKLF

J gene: TRBJ2-1
V gene: TRBV5-1
CDR3 protein: ASSADSYNEQF

J gene: TRBJ2-1
V gene: TRBV5-1
CDR3 protein: ASSLDGGGSYNEQF

J gene: TRBJ1-5
V gene: TRBV29-1
CDR3 protein: SAGYSNQPQH

J gene: TRBJ2-7
V gene: TRBV2
CDR3 protein: ASRASRGLPYEQY

J gene: TRBJ2-7
V gene: TRBV19
CDR3 protein: ASSRTGQVHEQY

J gene: TRBJ2-3
V gene: TRBV6-5
CDR3 protein: ASSSSDTQY

J gene: TRBJ2-3
V gene: TRBV15
CDR3 protein: ATNRGGEADTQY